A single T cell receptor beta chain is shown here with its context. Per germline, CDR1 SEHNR and CDR2 FQNEAQ (reference sequence). The CDR3 is made up of 12 amino acids. V dropped 2 bases and J dropped 4 bases, with 3 bases sitting between them. This sample stems from a study of blood T cell repertoires in COVID-19. In the study overall: COVID-19 samples collected from the United States, Italy and Spain covered acute and convalescent phases. Sources were T cells, B-cell-depleted T cells, or PBMCs; the material itself was cDNA or gDNA.

Per the authors' pipeline: Researchers report that nucleated cell counts were estimated from reference gene primer amplification. Here immunoSEQ multiplex PCR was the method, and the copy in TCRdb shows in-frame clones only, minus some. For V, J and clone size, that table is used; D and trimming come from the DNA. The data show approximately 77,000 clones, with around 77% seen just once and about a sixth held by the top ten. The sample consisted of peripheral blood. The receptor's source is a man between 70 and 80 years old with active or convalescent COVID-19. This sequence joins TRBV7-9 and TRBJ2-1; no reliable D call. In nucleotides, the CDR3 is TGTGCCAGCAGCTTACAGTACAATGAGCAGTTCTTC. Its translation: CASSLQYNEQFF. Looking up the rest from reference TRBV7-9 and TRBJ2-1 gives the full variable domain: DTGVSQNPRHKITKRGQNVTFRCDPISEHNRLYWYRQTLGQGPEFLTYFQNEAQLEKSRLLSDRFSAERPKGSFSTLEIQRTEQGDSAMYLCASSLQYNEQFFGPGTRLTVL.